Described below is a single T cell receptor (beta chain) sequence and its context. Generated by immunoSEQ multiplex PCR, the TCRdb table keeps only in-frame clones and is missing some. The table records about 80,000 clones, around 90% of them present only once. The source of the sample is a study of OX40 agonist ivuxolimab in advanced cancers. This clonotype was obtained from an adult with an advanced solid tumor such as melanoma, head and neck, liver or kidney cancer. The material was CD4+ or CD8+ T cells sorted from blood, obtained in a trial of the OX40 agonist ivuxolimab.

CDR3 in DNA: TGTGCCAGCCGTTTAGGAAGCACTGAAGCTTTCTTT. Translating it yields CASRLGSTEAFF. This chain uses TRBV7-3 with TRBJ1-1; D is unresolved. Per the germline V gene, CDR1 is SGHTA and CDR2 is FQGTGA. Trimming took 8 bases from V and 4 from J, leaving 11 bases between them. This CDR3 has 12 residues.